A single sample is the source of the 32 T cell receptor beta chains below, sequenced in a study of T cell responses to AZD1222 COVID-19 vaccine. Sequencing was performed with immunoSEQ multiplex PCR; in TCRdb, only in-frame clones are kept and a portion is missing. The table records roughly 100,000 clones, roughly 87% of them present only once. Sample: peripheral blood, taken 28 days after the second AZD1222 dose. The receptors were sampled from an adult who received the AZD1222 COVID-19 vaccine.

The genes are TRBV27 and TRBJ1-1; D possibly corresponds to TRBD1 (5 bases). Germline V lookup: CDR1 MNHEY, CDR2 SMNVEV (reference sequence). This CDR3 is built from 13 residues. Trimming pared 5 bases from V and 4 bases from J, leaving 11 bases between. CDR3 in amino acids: CASSPGTLTEAFF. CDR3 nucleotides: TGTGCCAGCAGTCCGGGGACCCTCACTGAAGCTTTCTTT.

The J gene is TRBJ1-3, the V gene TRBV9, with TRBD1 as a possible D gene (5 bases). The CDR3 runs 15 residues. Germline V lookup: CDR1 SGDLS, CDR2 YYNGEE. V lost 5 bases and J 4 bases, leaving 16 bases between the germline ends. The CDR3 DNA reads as TGTGCCAGCAGTGGAAGGGCAGGGCTAGGAAACACCATATATTTT. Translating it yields CASSGRAGLGNTIYF.

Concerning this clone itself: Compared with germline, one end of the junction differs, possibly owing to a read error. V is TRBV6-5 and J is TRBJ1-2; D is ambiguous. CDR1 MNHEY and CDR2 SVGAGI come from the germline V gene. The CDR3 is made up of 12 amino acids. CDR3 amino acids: CTSMDLDYGYTF. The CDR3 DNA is TGTACCAGCATGGATCTTGACTATGGCTACACCTTC.

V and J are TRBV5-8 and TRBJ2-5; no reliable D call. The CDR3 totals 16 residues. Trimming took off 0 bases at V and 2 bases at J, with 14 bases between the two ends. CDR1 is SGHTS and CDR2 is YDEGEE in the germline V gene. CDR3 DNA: TGTGCCAGCAGCTTGGGGTGGAAAAAACTTCAAGAGACCCAGTACTTC. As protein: CASSLGWKKLQETQYF.

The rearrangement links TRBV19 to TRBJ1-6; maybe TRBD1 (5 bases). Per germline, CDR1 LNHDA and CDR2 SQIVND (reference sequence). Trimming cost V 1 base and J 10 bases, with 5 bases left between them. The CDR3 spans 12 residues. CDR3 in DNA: TGTGCCAGTAGTATAGGGGGGTCACCCCTCCACTTT. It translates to CASSIGGSPLHF.

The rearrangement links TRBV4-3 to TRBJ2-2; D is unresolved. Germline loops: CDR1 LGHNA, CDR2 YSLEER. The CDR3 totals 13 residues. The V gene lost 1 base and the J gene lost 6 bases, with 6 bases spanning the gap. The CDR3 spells CASSQVPAGELFF. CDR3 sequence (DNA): TGCGCCAGCAGCCAAGTCCCCGCCGGGGAGCTGTTTTTT.

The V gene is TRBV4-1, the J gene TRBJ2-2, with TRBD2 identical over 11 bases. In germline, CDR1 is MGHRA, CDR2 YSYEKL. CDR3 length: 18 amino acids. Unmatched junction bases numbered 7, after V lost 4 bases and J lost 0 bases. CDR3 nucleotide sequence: TGCGCCAGCAGCCCCCTAGGACTAGCGGGTCCGAACACCGGGGAGCTGTTTTTT. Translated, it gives CASSPLGLAGPNTGELFF.

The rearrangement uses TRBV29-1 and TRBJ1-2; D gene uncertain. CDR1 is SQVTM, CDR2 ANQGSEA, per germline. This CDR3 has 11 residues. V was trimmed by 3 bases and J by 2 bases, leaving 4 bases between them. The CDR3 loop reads CSVEINYGYTF. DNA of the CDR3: TGCAGCGTTGAGATCAACTATGGCTACACCTTC.

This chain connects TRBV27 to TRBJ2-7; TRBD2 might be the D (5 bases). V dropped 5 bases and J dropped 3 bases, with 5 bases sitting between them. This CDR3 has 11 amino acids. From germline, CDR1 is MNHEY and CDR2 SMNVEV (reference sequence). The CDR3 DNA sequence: TGTGCCAGCAGTGGAGGCTACGAGCAGTACTTC. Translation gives CASSGGYEQYF.

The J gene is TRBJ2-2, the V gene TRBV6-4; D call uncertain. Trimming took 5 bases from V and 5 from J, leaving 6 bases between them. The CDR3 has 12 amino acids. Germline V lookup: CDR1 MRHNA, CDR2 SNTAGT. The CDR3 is CASSLGTGELFF. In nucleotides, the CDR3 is TGTGCCAGCAGTCTAGGGACCGGGGAGCTGTTTTTT.

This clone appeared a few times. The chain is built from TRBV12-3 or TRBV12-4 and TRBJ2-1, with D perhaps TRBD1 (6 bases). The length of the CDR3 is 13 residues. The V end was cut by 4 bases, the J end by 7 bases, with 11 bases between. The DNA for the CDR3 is TGTGCCAGCAGTTATGGCAGGGGAAATGAGCAGTTCTTC. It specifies CASSYGRGNEQFF.

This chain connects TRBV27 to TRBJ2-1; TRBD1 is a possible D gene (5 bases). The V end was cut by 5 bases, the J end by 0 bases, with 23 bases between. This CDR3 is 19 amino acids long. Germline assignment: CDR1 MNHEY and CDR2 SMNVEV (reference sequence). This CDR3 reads CASSPNRQRRLSSYNEQFF. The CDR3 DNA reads TGTGCCAGCAGTCCGAACCGACAGCGCAGGCTTAGCTCCTACAATGAGCAGTTCTTC.

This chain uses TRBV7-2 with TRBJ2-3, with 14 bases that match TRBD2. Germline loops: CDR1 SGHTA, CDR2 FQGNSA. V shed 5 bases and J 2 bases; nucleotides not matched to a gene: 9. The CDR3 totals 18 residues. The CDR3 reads CASSLRLAGGGVTDTQYF. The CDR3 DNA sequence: TGTGCCAGCAGCCTGAGACTAGCGGGAGGGGGAGTCACAGATACGCAGTATTTT.

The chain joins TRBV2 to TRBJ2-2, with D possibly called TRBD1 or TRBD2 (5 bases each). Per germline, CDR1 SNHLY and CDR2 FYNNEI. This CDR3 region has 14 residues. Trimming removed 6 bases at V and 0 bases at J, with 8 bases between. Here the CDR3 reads CASRGRPNTGELFF. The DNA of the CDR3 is TGTGCCAGCAGGGGACGGCCGAACACCGGGGAGCTGTTTTTT. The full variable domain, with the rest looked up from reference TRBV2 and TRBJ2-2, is EPEVTQTPSHQVTQMGQEVILRCVPISNHLYFYWYRQILGQKVEFLVSFYNNEISEKSEIFDDQFSVERPDGSNFTLKIRSTKLEDSAMYFCASRGRPNTGELFFGEGSRLTVL.

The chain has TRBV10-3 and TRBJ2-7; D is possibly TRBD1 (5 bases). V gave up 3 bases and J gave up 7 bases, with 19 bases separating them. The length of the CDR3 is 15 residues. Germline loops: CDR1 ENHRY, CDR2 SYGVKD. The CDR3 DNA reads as TGTGCCATCAGTGAATCCGCGTTACAGGTTTCGGAGCAGTACTTC. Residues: CAISESALQVSEQYF.

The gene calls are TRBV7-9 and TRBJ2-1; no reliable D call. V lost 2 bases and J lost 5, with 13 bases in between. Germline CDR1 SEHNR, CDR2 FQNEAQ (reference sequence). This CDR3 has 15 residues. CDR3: CASSLSGQVNNEQFF. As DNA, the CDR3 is TGTGCCAGCAGCTTAAGTGGTCAGGTTAACAATGAGCAGTTCTTC.

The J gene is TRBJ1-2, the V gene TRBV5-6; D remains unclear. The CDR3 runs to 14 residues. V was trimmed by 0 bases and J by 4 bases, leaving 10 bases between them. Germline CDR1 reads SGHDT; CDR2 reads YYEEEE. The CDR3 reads CASSLGRTVYGYTF. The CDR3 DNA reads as TGTGCCAGCAGCTTGGGAAGGACCGTCTATGGCTACACCTTC.

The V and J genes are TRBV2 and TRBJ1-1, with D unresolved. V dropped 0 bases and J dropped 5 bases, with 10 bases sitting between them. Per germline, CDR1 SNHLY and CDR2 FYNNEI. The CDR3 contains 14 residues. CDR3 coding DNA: TGTGCCAGCAGTGAAGCGCTTCGGGGAACTGAAGCTTTCTTT. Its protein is CASSEALRGTEAFF.

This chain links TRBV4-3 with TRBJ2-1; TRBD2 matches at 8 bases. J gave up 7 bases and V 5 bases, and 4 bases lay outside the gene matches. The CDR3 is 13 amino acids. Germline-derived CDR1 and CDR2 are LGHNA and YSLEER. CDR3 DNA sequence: TGCGCCAGCAGCAGGACTAGCACAAATGAGCAGTTCTTC. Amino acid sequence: CASSRTSTNEQFF.

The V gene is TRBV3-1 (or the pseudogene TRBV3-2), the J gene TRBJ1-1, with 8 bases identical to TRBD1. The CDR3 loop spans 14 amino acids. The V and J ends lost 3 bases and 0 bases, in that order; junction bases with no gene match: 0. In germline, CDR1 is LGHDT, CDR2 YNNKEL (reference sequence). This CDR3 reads CASSQDRVNTEAFF. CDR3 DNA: TGTGCCAGCAGCCAGGACAGGGTGAACACTGAAGCTTTCTTT.

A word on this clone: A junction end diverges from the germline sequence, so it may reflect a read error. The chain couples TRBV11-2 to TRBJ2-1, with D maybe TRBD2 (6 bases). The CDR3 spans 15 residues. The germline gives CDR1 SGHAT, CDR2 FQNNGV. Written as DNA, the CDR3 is TGTGCCAGCAGCGCGGGACCTAGCTCCTATAATGAGCAGTTCTTC. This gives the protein CASSAGPSSYNEQFF.

CDR3 DNA: TGTGCCAGGATGACTAGCGGGACACACAATGAGCAGTTCTTC. Amino acids: CARMTSGTHNEQFF. The chain employs TRBV14 and TRBJ2-1, with 11 bases fitting TRBD2. The J segment lost 5 bases and the V segment lost 9 bases, leaving 6 bases of the junction unmatched. The length of the CDR3 is 14 residues. Germline assignment: CDR1 SGHDN and CDR2 FVKESK.

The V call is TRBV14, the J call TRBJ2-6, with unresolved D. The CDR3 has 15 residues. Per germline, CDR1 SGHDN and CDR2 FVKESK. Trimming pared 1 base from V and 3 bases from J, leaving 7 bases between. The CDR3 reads CASSQGFSGANVLTF. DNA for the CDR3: TGTGCCAGCAGCCAAGGCTTTAGTGGGGCCAACGTCCTGACTTTC.

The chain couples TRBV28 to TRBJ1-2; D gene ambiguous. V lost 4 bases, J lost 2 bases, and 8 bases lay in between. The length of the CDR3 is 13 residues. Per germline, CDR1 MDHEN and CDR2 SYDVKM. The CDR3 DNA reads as TGTGCCAGCAGTTGGAACAACAACTATGGCTACACCTTC. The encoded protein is CASSWNNNYGYTF.

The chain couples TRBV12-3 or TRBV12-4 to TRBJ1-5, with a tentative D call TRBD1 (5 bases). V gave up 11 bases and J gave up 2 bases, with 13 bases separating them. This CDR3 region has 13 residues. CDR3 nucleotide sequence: TGTGCCTCCCACGGCAGGGGCAATCAGCCCCAGCATTTT. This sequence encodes CASHGRGNQPQHF.

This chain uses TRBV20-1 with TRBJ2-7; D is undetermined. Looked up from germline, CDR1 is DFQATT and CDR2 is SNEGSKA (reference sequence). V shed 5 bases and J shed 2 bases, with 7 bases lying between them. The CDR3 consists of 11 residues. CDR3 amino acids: CSAHVTYEQYF. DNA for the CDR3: TGCAGTGCTCATGTTACCTACGAGCAGTACTTC.

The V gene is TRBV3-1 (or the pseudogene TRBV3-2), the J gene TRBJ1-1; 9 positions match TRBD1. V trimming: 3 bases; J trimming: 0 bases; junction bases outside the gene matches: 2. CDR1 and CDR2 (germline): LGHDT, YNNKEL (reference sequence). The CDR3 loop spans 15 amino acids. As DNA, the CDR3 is TGTGCCAGCAGCCAGGGGACAGGGATGAACACTGAAGCTTTCTTT. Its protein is CASSQGTGMNTEAFF.

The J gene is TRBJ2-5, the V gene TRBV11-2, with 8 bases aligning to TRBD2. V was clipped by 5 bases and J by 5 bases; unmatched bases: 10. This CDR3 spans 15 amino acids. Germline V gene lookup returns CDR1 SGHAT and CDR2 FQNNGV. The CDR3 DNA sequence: TGTGCCAGCAGCACCGGAGCGGGAGTCAAGGAGACCCAGTACTTC. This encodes CASSTGAGVKETQYF.

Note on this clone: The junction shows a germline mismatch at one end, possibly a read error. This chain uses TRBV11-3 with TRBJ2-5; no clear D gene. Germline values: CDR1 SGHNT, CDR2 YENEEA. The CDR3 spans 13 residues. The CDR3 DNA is TGTGCCAGCAGCTTAGATCCAAGTAGCCGGGTAGACTTC. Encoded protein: CASSLDPSSRVDF. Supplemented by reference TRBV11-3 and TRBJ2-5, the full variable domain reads EAGVVQSPRYKIIEKKQPVAFWCNPISGHNTLYWYLQNLGQGPELLIRYENEEAVDDSQLPKDRFSAERLKGVDSTLKIQPAELGDSAVYLCASSLDPSSRVDFGPGTRLLVL.

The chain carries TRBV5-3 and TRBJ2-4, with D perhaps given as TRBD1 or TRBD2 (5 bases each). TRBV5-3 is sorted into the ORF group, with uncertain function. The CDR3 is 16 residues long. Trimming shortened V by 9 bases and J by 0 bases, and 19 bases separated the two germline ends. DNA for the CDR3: TGTGCCACTGACAAGGGAGTGGGGCTAGCCAAAAACATTCAGTACTTC. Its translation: CATDKGVGLAKNIQYF.

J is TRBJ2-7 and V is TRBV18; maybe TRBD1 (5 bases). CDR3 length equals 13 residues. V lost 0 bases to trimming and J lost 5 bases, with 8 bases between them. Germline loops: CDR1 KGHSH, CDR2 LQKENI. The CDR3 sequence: CASSPPGVNEQYF. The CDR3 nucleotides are TGTGCCAGCTCACCACCAGGGGTGAACGAGCAGTACTTC. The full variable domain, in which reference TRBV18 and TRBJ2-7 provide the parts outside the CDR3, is NAGVMQNPRHLVRRRGQEARLRCSPMKGHSHVYWYRQLPEEGLKFMVYLQKENIIDESGMPKERFSAEFPKEGPSILRIQQVVRGDSAAYFCASSPPGVNEQYFGPGTRLTVT.

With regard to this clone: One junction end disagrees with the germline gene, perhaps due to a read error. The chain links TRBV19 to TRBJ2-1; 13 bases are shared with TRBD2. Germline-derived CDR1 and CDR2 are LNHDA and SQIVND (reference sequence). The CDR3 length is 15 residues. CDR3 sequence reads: CASARTSGRNKEQFF. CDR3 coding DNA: TGTGCCAGCGCGCGGACTAGCGGGAGAAACAAGGAGCAGTTCTTC.